These T cell receptor beta chains were read from a single sample in a study of PD-L1 blockade in urothelial cancer. This table comes from immunoSEQ multiplex PCR, and its TCRdb copy is limited to in-frame clones, with some not included. The profile shows 30,000 to 45,000 clones, around 82% of them singletons. The sample in question was PBMCs, obtained around atezolizumab (anti-PD-L1) treatment. The source of these receptors is a man between 60 and 75 years old with urothelial cancer. The CDR3 runs from the conserved cysteine through the conserved F or W. D genes are given only for firm matches. Clone sizes are given selectively: once, few, many, or a class where the clone is expanded.

j_call d_call clone_size v_call cdr3_aa cdr3_nt
TRBJ1-2 TRBD1 NA TRBV5-5 CASSFRDSKLEGYTF TGTGCCAGCAGCTTTCGGGACAGTAAATTGGAAGGCTACACCTTC
TRBJ2-5 TRBD2 NA TRBV6-1 CASSEGRTTSGGGTQYF TGTGCCAGCAGTGAAGGTCGTACGACTAGCGGGGGGGGGACCCAGTACTTC
TRBJ2-5 TRBD1 NA TRBV19 CASSIVDRGGETQYF TGTGCCAGTAGTATCGTTGACAGGGGTGGGGAGACCCAGTACTTC
TRBJ2-1 TRBD2 NA TRBV25-1 CASSRGGTSGPNEQFF TGTGCCAGCAGTCGGGGCGGGACTAGCGGGCCCAATGAGCAGTTCTTC
TRBJ1-4 NA NA TRBV9 CASSVDRGSNEKLFF TGTGCCAGCAGCGTAGACCGAGGGTCTAATGAAAAACTGTTTTTT
TRBJ2-5 NA NA TRBV11-3 CASSVQPQETQYF TGTGCCAGCAGCGTACAGCCTCAAGAGACCCAGTACTTC
TRBJ1-2 NA NA TRBV6-1 CASSSGRGYTF TGTGCCAGCAGCTCGGGTCGTGGCTACACCTTC
TRBJ2-3 TRBD1 NA TRBV5-1 CASSLGGQGTTDTQYF TGCGCCAGCAGCTTGGGCGGACAGGGCACGACAGATACGCAGTATTTT
TRBJ1-1 TRBD1 NA TRBV5-6 CASSFRGPGMNTEAFF TGTGCCAGCAGCTTCAGGGGGCCGGGGATGAACACTGAAGCTTTCTTT
TRBJ2-1 TRBD2 NA TRBV19 CASSPHRTSGGYNEQFF TGTGCCAGTAGTCCCCACCGGACTAGCGGGGGGTACAATGAGCAGTTCTTC
TRBJ2-7 TRBD2 NA TRBV30 CAWSPRAGVSSGQYF TGTGCCTGGAGCCCAAGGGCGGGAGTGAGTTCCGGGCAGTACTTC
TRBJ2-3 NA NA TRBV5-6 CASSLAWGGGSTDTQYF TGTGCCAGCAGCTTGGCGTGGGGAGGGGGGAGCACAGATACGCAGTATTTT
TRBJ1-4 NA NA TRBV25-1 CASSPIAGADEKLFF TGTGCCAGCAGTCCTATAGCGGGGGCAGATGAAAAACTGTTTTTT
TRBJ1-1 TRBD1 NA TRBV28 CASSMTGVATEAFF TGTGCCAGCAGTATGACAGGGGTGGCCACTGAAGCTTTCTTT
TRBJ1-6 TRBD1 NA TRBV27 CASTNRGNNSPLHF TGTGCCAGCACGAACAGGGGAAATAATTCACCCCTCCACTTT
TRBJ1-2 TRBD1 NA TRBV2 CASRGQRGYTF TGTGCCAGCAGGGGACAGCGGGGCTACACCTTC
TRBJ1-1 NA NA TRBV5-1 CASSPTPLNTEAFF TGCGCCAGCAGCCCAACACCTCTGAACACTGAAGCTTTCTTT
TRBJ1-1 NA once TRBV7-9 CASSLQGPNTEAFF TGTGCCAGCAGCTTGCAGGGCCCGAACACTGAAGCTTTCTTT
TRBJ2-5 TRBD1 NA TRBV28 CASGDRGETQYF TGTGCCAGCGGGGACAGGGGTGAGACCCAGTACTTC
TRBJ2-7 TRBD1 NA TRBV19 CASSSGQVDPGEQYF TGTGCCAGTAGCTCGGGACAGGTTGATCCAGGAGAGCAGTACTTC
TRBJ2-3 TRBD2 few TRBV2 CASSAGTGRTSGGRRTDTQYF TGTGCCAGCAGCGCCGGGACAGGGAGGACTAGCGGGGGCCGGCGCACAGATACGCAGTATTTT
TRBJ2-2 NA few TRBV10-3 CATYRLGGTGELFF TGTGCCACCTATCGGCTAGGGGGCACCGGGGAGCTGTTTTTT
TRBJ2-5 TRBD2 NA TRBV5-4 CASSFPTSGQETQYF TGTGCCAGCAGCTTCCCTACTAGCGGCCAAGAGACCCAGTACTTC
TRBJ2-3 TRBD1 once TRBV10-3 CAIRDRGADTQYF TGTGCCATCCGGGACAGGGGGGCAGATACGCAGTATTTT
TRBJ2-1 NA NA TRBV6-5 CASSYSDRGTKNEQFF TGTGCCAGCAGTTACTCGGATAGAGGCACGAAAAATGAGCAGTTCTTC
TRBJ1-1 NA NA TRBV10-2 CASTEGLMTEAFF TGCGCCAGCACGGAGGGCCTTATGACTGAAGCTTTCTTT
TRBJ2-7 NA once TRBV9 CASSGEGYEQYF TGTGCCAGCAGCGGAGAGGGCTACGAGCAGTACTTC
TRBJ2-5 NA NA TRBV7-2 CASSHQGGGETQYF TGTGCCAGCAGCCACCAGGGAGGAGGAGAGACCCAGTACTTC
TRBJ1-5 TRBD1 NA TRBV27 CASSLRSVDRGGNQPQHF TGTGCCAGCAGTTTACGGTCGGTGGACAGGGGAGGAAATCAGCCCCAGCATTTT
TRBJ2-1 TRBD1 NA TRBV11-2 CASSFRQGLYNEQFF TGTGCCAGCAGCTTCCGACAGGGTTTATACAATGAGCAGTTCTTC
TRBJ2-3 NA NA TRBV5-1 CASSQGGGPRTDTQYF TGCGCCAGCAGCCAGGGAGGGGGGCCCCGTACAGATACGCAGTATTTT
TRBJ2-1 TRBD2 NA TRBV15 CATSRESAGGPFNNEQFF TGTGCCACCAGCAGAGAGAGCGCGGGAGGACCCTTCAACAATGAGCAGTTCTTC
TRBJ2-5 NA NA TRBV5-1 CASSHSWRQPKNYVETQYF TGCGCCAGCAGCCATAGCTGGAGACAGCCGAAAAACTATGTAGAGACCCAGTACTTC
TRBJ1-1 NA NA TRBV29-1 CSVEGQGYTEAFF TGCAGCGTTGAAGGTCAGGGTTACACTGAAGCTTTCTTT
TRBJ2-1 TRBD2 NA TRBV4-2 CASSQRLAVDYEQFF TGTGCCAGCAGCCAAAGGCTAGCGGTGGATTATGAGCAGTTCTTC
TRBJ2-2 NA NA TRBV27 CASSLTFSNTGELFF TGTGCCAGCAGTCTTACTTTTTCGAACACCGGGGAGCTGTTTTTT
TRBJ2-2 NA NA TRBV14 CASSQDLSGELFF TGTGCCAGCAGCCAAGATCTTTCCGGGGAGCTGTTTTTT
TRBJ2-1 TRBD1 NA TRBV6-4 CASSIDRGPNNEQFF TGTGCCAGCAGTATTGACAGGGGGCCAAACAATGAGCAGTTCTTC
TRBJ2-5 NA NA TRBV5-1 CASRAEETQYF TGCGCCAGCAGAGCGGAAGAGACCCAGTACTTC
TRBJ2-2 NA NA TRBV18 CASSPRRETGELFF TGTGCCAGCTCACCACGGCGGGAAACCGGGGAGCTGTTTTTT
TRBJ2-2 NA NA TRBV6-5 CASSYYRGSGTGELFF TGTGCCAGCAGTTACTATCGGGGGAGCGGAACCGGGGAGCTGTTTTTT
TRBJ1-2 NA NA TRBV7-2 CASRPQSGGTYGYTF TGTGCCAGCAGACCCCAATCGGGGGGGACCTATGGCTACACCTTC